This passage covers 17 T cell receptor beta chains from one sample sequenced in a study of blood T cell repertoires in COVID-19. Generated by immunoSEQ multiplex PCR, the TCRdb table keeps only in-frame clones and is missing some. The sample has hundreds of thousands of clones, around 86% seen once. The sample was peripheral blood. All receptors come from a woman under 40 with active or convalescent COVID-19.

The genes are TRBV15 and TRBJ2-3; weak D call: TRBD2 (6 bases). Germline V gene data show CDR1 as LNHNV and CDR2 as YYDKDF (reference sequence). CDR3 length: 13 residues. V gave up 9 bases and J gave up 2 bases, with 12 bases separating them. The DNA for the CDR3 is TGTGCCACAAGACTAGTTCACACAGATACGCAGTATTTT. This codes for CATRLVHTDTQYF.

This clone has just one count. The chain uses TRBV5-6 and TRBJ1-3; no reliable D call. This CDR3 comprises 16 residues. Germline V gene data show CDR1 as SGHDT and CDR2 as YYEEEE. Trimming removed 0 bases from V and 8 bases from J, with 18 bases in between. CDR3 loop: CASSLVAGDVADTIYF. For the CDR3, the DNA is TGTGCCAGCAGCTTGGTGGCAGGTGATGTAGCGGACACCATATATTTT.

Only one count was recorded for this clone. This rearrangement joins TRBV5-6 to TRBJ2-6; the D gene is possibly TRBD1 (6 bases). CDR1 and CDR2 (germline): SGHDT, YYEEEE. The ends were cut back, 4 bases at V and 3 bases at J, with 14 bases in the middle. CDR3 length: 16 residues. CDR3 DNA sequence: TGTGCCAGCAGCCCCGAACAGGGTTATGGGGCCAACGTCCTGACTTTC. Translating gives CASSPEQGYGANVLTF.

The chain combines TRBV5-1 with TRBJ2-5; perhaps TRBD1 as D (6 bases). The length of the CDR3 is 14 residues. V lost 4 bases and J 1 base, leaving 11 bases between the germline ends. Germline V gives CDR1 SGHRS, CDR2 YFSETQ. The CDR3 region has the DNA TGCGCCAGCAGCGGGCAGGGGCCCCAAGAGACCCAGTACTTC. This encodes CASSGQGPQETQYF.

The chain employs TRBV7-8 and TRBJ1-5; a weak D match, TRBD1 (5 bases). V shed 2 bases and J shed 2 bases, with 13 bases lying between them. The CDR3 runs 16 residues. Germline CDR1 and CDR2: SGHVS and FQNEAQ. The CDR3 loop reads CASSLTLGGGNQPQHF. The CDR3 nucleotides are TGTGCCAGCAGCTTAACACTCGGGGGTGGCAATCAGCCCCAGCATTTT.

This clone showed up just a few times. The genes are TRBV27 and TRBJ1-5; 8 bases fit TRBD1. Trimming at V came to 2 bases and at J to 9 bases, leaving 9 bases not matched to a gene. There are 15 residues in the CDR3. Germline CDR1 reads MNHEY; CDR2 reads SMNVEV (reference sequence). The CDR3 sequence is CASSLERTGQGPQHF. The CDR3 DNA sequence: TGTGCCAGCAGTTTAGAAAGGACAGGGCAGGGGCCCCAGCATTTT.

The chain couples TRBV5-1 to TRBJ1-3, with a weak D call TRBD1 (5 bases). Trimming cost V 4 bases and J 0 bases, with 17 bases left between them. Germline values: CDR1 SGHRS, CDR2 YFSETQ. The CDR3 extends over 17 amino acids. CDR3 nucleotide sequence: TGCGCCAGCAGCCCGGGAGCAGGGTTCTACTCTGGAAACACCATATATTTT. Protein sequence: CASSPGAGFYSGNTIYF.

The CDR3 DNA sequence: TGTGCCAGTAGTACCCGGACTACCGGGGAGCTGTTTTTT. Amino acids: CASSTRTTGELFF. The V gene is TRBV19, the J gene TRBJ2-2, with TRBD2 as a possible D gene (5 bases). V lost 4 bases to trimming and J lost 5 bases, with 8 bases between them. In germline, CDR1 is LNHDA, CDR2 SQIVND (reference sequence). The CDR3 extends over 13 amino acids.

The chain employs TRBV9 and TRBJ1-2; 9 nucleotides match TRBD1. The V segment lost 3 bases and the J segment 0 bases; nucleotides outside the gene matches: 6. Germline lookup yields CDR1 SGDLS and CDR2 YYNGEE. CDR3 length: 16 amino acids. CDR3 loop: CASSDLQGAANYGYTF. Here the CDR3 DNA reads TGTGCCAGCAGCGACTTACAGGGGGCGGCTAACTATGGCTACACCTTC.

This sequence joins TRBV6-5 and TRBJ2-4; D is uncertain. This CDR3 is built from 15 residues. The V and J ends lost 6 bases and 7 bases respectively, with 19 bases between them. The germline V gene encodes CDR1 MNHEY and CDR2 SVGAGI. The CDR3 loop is CASRTGAAGLNIQYF. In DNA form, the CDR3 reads TGTGCCAGCAGGACTGGAGCAGCCGGCTTGAACATTCAGTACTTC.

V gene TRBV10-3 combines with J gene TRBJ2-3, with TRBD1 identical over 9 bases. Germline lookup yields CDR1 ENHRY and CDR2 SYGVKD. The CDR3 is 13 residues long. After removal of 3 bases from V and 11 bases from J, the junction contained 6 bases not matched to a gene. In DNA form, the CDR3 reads TGTGCCATCAGTGACGGACAGGGGCAGGGGCAGTATTTT. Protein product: CAISDGQGQGQYF.

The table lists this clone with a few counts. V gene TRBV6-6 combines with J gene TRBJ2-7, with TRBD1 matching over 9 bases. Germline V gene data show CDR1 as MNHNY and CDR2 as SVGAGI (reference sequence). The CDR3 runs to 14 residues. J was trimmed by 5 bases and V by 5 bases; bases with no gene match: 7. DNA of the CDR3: TGTGCCAGCAGTCCGGGACAGGGACTTCACGAGCAGTACTTC. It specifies CASSPGQGLHEQYF.

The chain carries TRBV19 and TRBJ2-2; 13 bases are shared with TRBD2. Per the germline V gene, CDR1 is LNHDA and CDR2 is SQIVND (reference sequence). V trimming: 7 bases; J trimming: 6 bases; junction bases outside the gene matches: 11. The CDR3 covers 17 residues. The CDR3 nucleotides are TGTGCCAGTAATAAAGGACTAGCGGGAGTTATGTCCGGGGAGCTGTTTTTT. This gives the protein CASNKGLAGVMSGELFF.

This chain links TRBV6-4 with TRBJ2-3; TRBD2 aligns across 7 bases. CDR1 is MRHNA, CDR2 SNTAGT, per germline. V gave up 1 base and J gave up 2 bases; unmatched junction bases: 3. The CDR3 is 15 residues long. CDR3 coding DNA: TGTGCCAGCAGTGACTGGGGAGGGGCCACAGATACGCAGTATTTT. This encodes CASSDWGGATDTQYF.

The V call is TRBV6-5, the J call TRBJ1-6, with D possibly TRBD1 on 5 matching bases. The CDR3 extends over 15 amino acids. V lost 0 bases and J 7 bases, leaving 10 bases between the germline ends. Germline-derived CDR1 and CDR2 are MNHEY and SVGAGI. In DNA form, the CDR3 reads TGTGCCAGCAGTTACTCGGGCAGGGCAAATTCACCCCTCCACTTT. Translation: CASSYSGRANSPLHF.

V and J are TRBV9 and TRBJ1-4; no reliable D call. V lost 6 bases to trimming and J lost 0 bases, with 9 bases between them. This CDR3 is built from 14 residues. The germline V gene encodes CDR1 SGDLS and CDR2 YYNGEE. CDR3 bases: TGTGCCAGCACCCTAGGTACAACTAATGAAAAACTGTTTTTT. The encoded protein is CASTLGTTNEKLFF.

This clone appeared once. The DNA for the CDR3 is TGTGCCAGCAGGGACAGGGAGAATCAGCCCCAGCATTTT. Amino acids: CASRDRENQPQHF. The chain joins TRBV6-6 to TRBJ1-5; 8 nucleotides line up with TRBD1. The CDR3 contains 13 residues. With 6 bases clipped from V and 4 bases from J, the junction kept 2 bases outside the gene matches. CDR1 MNHNY and CDR2 SVGAGI come from the germline V gene (reference sequence).